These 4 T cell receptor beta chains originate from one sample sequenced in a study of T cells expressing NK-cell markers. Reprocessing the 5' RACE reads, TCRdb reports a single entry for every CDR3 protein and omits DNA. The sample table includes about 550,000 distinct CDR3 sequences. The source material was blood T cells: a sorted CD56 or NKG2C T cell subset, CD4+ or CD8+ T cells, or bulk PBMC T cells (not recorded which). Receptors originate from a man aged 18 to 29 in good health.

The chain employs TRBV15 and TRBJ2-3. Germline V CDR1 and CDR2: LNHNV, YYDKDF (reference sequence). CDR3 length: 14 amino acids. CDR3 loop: CATVSHYGTDTQYF. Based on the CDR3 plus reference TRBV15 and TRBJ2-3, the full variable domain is DAMVIQNPRYQVTQFGKPVTLSCSQTLNHNVMYWYQQKSSQAPKLLFHYYDKDFNNEADTPDNFQSRRPNTSFCFLDIRSPGLGDTAMYLCATVSHYGTDTQYFGPGTRLTVL.

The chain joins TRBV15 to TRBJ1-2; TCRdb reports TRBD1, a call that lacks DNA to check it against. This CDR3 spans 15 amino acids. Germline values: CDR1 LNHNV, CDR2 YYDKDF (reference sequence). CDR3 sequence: CATSRDRDRNYGYTF.

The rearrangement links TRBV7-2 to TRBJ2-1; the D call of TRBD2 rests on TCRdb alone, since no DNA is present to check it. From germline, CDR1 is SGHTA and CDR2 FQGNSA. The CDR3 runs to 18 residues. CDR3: CASSSPGLDSGFYNEQFF.

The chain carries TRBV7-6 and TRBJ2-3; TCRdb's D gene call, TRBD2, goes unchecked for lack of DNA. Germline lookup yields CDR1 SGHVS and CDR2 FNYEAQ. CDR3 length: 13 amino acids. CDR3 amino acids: CASSGLRTDTQYF.